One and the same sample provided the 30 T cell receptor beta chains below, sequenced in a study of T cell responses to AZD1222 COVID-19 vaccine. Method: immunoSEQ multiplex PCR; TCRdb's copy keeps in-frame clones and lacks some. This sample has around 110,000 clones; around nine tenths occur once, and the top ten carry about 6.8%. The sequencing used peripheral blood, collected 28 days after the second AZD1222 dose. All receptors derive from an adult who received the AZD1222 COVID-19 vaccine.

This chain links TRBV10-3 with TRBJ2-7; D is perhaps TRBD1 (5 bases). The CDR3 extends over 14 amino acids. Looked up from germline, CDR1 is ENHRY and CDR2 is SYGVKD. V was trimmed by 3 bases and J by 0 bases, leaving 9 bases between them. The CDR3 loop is CAISEGASSYEQYF. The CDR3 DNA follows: TGTGCCATCAGTGAAGGGGCCAGCTCCTACGAGCAGTACTTC.

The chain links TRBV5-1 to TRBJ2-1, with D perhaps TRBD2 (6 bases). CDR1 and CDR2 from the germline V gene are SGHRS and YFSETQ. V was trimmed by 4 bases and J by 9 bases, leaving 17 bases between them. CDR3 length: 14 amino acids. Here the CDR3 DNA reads TGCGCCAGCAGCCCGGCCCGTGGGGGAGGTGAGCAGTTCTTC. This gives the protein CASSPARGGGEQFF.

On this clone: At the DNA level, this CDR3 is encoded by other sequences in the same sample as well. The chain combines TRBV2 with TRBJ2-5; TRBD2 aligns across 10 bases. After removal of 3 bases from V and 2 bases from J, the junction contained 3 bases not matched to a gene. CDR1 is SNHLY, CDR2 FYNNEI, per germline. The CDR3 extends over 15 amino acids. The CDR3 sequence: CASSEASGGQETQYF. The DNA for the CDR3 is TGTGCCAGCAGTGAGGCTAGCGGGGGACAAGAGACCCAGTACTTC. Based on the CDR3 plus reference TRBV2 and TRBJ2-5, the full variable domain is EPEVTQTPSHQVTQMGQEVILRCVPISNHLYFYWYRQILGQKVEFLVSFYNNEISEKSEIFDDQFSVERPDGSNFTLKIRSTKLEDSAMYFCASSEASGGQETQYFGPGTRLLVL.

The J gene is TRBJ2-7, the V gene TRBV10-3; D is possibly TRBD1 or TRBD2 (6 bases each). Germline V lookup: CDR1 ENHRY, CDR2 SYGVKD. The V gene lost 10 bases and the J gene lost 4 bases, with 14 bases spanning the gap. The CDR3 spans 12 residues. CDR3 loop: CATSEGDYEQYF. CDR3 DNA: TGTGCCACCTCGGAGGGGGATTACGAGCAGTACTTC.

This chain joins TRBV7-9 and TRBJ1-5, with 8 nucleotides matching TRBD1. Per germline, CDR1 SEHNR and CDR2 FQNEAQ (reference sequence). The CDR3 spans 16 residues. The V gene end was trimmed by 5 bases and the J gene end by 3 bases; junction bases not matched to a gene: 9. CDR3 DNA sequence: TGTGCCAGCAGCCCCACGGACAGGGAGGACAATCAGCCCCAGCATTTT. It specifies CASSPTDREDNQPQHF.

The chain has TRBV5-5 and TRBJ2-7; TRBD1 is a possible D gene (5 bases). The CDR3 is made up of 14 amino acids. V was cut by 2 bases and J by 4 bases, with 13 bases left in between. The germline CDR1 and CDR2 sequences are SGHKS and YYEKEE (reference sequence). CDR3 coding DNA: TGTGCCAGCAGCTTTAGTGACAGCATATACGAGCAGTACTTC. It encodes CASSFSDSIYEQYF.

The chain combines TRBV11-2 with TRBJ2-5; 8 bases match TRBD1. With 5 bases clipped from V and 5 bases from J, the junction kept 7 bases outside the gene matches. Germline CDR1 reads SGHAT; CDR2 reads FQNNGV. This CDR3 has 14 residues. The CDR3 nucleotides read TGTGCCAGCAGCGCCCGGACAGGGCAGGAGACCCAGTACTTC. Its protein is CASSARTGQETQYF.

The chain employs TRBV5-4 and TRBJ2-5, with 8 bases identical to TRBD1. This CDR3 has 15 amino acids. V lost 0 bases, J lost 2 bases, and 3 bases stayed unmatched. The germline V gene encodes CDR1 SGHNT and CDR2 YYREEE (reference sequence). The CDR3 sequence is CASSLGGTGQETQYF. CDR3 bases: TGTGCCAGCAGCTTGGGAGGGACAGGACAAGAGACCCAGTACTTC. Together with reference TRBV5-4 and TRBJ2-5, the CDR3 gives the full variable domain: ETGVTQSPTHLIKTRGQQVTLRCSSQSGHNTVSWYQQALGQGPQFIFQYYREEENGRGNFPPRFSGLQFPNYSSELNVNALELDDSALYLCASSLGGTGQETQYFGPGTRLLVL.

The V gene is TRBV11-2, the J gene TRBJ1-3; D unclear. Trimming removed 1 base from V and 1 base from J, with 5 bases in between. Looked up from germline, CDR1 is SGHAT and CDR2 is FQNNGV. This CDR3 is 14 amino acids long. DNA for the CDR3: TGTGCCAGCAGCTTAGGAACATCTGGAAACACCATATATTTT. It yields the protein CASSLGTSGNTIYF.

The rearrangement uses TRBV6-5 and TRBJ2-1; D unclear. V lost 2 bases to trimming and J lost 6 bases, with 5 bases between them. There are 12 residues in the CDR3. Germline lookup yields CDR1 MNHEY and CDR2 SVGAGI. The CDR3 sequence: CASSYPSNEQFF. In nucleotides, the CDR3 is TGTGCCAGCAGTTACCCTTCCAATGAGCAGTTCTTC.

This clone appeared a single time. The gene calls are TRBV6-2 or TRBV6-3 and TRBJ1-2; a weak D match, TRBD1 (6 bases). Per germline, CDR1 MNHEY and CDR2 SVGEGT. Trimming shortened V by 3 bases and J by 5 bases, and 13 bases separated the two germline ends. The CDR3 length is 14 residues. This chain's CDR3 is CASSYNRDHYGYTF. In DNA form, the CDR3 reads TGTGCCAGCAGTTATAACAGGGACCATTATGGCTACACCTTC.

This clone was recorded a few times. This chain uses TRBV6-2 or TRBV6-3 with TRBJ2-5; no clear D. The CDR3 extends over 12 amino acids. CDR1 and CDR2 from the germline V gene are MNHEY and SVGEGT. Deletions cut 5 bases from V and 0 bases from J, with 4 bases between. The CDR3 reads CASSPYQETQYF. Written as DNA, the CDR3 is TGTGCCAGCAGTCCCTACCAAGAGACCCAGTACTTC.

CDR3 protein: CASRGWSTDTQYF. The DNA for the CDR3 is TGTGCCAGCAGGGGGTGGAGCACAGATACGCAGTATTTT. This chain joins TRBV12-3 or TRBV12-4 and TRBJ2-3; D uncertain. V shed 6 bases and J shed 0 bases, with 7 bases lying between them. The CDR3 runs to 13 residues.

CDR3 protein: CASSPTSGGAGPREQYF. CDR3 DNA sequence: TGTGCCAGCAGCCCAACTAGCGGGGGGGCCGGGCCACGCGAGCAGTACTTC. The genes are TRBV3-1 (or the pseudogene TRBV3-2) and TRBJ2-7, with 13 bases identical to TRBD2. With 4 bases clipped from V and 6 bases from J, the junction kept 12 bases outside the gene matches. The CDR3 is made up of 17 amino acids. Germline-derived CDR1 and CDR2 are LGHDT and YNNKEL (reference sequence).

CDR3 nucleotides: TGTGCCAGCAGCGAGGGTAGATTTAACGAGCAGTTCTTC. It encodes CASSEGRFNEQFF. This sequence joins TRBV6-5 and TRBJ2-1, with a tentative D call TRBD2 (5 bases). Germline lookup yields CDR1 MNHEY and CDR2 SVGAGI. The V gene lost 6 bases and the J gene lost 10 bases, with 16 bases spanning the gap. The CDR3 is 13 amino acids.

Here the CDR3 DNA reads TGTGCCAGCAGTCTCAACCTTAGCAATCAGCCCCAGCATTTT. This encodes CASSLNLSNQPQHF. The V gene is TRBV2, the J gene TRBJ1-5; D not resolved. The germline gives CDR1 SNHLY, CDR2 FYNNEI. V shed 5 bases and J shed 0 bases, with 8 bases lying between them. The CDR3 has 14 residues. The full variable domain, completed using reference TRBV2 and TRBJ1-5, is EPEVTQTPSHQVTQMGQEVILRCVPISNHLYFYWYRQILGQKVEFLVSFYNNEISEKSEIFDDQFSVERPDGSNFTLKIRSTKLEDSAMYFCASSLNLSNQPQHFGDGTRLSIL.

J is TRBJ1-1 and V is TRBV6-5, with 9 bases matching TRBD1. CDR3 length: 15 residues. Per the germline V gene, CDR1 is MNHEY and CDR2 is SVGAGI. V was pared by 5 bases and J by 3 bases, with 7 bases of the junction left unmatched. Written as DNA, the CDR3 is TGTGCCAGCAGTATCAACAGGGGGCCAGACACTGAAGCTTTCTTT. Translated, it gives CASSINRGPDTEAFF.

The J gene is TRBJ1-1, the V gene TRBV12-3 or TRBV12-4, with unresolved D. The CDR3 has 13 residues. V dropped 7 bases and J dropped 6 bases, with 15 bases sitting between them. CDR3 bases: TGTGCCAGCACCTCGGACGGGCACGCTGAAGCTTTCTTT. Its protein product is CASTSDGHAEAFF.

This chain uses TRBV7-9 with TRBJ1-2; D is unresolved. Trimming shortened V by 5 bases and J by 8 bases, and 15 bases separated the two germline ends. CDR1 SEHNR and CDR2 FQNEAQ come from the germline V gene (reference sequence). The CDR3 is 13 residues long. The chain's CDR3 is CASSPIGVSGYTF. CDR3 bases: TGTGCCAGCAGCCCTATCGGGGTTTCGGGCTACACCTTC.

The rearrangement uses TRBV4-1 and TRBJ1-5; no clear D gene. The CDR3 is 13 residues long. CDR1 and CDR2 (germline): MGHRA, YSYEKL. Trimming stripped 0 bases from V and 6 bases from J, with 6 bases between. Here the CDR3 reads CASSQDLGQPQHF. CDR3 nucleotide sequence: TGCGCCAGCAGCCAAGATTTAGGTCAGCCCCAGCATTTT.

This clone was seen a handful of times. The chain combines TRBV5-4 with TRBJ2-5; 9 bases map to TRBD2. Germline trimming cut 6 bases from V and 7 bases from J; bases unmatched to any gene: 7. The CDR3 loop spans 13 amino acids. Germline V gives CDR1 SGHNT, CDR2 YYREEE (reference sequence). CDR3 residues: CASNLAGSRTQYF. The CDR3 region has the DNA TGTGCCAGCAACCTAGCGGGGTCCAGGACCCAGTACTTC.

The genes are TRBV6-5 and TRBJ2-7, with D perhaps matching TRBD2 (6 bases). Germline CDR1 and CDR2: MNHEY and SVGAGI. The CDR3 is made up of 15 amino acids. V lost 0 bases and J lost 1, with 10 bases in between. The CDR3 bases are TGTGCCAGCAGTTACTCTGGGGGGATATCCTACGAGCAGTACTTC. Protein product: CASSYSGGISYEQYF.

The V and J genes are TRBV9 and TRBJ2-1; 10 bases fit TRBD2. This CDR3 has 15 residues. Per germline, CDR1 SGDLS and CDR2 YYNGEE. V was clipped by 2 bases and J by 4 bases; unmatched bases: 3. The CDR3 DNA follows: TGTGCCAGCAGCGTCGGACTAGCGGAATACAATGAGCAGTTCTTC. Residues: CASSVGLAEYNEQFF. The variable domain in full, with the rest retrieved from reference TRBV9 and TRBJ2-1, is DSGVTQTPKHLITATGQRVTLRCSPRSGDLSVYWYQQSLDQGLQFLIQYYNGEERAKGNILERFSAQQFPDLHSELNLSSLELGDSALYFCASSVGLAEYNEQFFGPGTRLTVL.

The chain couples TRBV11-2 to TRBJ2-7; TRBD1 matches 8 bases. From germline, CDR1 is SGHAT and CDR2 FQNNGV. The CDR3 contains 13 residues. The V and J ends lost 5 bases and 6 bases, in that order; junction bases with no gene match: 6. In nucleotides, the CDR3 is TGTGCCAGCAGCCCGCAGGGGGCGGGCGAGCAGTACTTC. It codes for CASSPQGAGEQYF.

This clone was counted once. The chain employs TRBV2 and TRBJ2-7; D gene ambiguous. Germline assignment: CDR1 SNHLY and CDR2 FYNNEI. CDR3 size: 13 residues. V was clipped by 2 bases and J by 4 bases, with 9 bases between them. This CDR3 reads CASSEILQYEQYF. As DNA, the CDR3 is TGTGCCAGCAGTGAAATCCTTCAGTACGAGCAGTACTTC.

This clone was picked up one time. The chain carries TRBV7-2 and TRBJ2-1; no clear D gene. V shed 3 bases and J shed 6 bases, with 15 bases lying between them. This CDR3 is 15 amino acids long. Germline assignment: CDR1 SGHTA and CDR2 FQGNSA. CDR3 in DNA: TGTGCCAGCAGCTTTTCCCTCACCTTGGCCAATGAGCAGTTCTTC. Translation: CASSFSLTLANEQFF.

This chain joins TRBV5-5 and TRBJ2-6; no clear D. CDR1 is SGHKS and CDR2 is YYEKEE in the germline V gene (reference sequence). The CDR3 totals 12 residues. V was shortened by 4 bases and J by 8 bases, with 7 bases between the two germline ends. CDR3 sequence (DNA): TGTGCCAGCAGCCCGCGTACCAACGTCCTGACTTTC. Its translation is CASSPRTNVLTF.

This chain's CDR3 is CASSSPRGGWNEQFF. CDR3 DNA: TGTGCCAGTAGTTCCCCTCGGGGGGGGTGGAATGAGCAGTTCTTC. This chain connects TRBV19 to TRBJ2-1; 8 positions agree with TRBD2. V lost 5 bases, J lost 7 bases, and 10 bases stayed unmatched. Germline CDR1 reads LNHDA; CDR2 reads SQIVND (reference sequence). The length of the CDR3 is 15 residues.

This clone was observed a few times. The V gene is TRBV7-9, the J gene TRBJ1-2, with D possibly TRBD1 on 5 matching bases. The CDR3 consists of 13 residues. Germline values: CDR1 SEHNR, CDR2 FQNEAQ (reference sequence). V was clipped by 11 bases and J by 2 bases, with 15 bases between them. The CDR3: CAGWGDRNYGYTF. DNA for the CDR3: TGTGCCGGATGGGGTGACAGAAACTATGGCTACACCTTC.

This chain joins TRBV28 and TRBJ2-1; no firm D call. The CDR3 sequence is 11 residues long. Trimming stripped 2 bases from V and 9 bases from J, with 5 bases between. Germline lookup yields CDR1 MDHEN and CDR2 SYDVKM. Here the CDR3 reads CASSLAPEQFF. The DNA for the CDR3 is TGTGCCAGCAGTTTAGCCCCTGAGCAGTTCTTC.